This record looks at one T cell receptor (beta chain) sequence and its context. The data were taken from a study of blood T cell repertoires in COVID-19. On the study more broadly: There were acute and convalescent COVID-19 samples, and they came from the United States, Italy and Spain.

Profiled with immunoSEQ multiplex PCR; TCRdb holds only in-frame clones, not every one. The profile shows roughly 400,000 clones, roughly 86% of them singletons. This CDR3 comprises 18 residues. V gave up 0 bases and J gave up 4 bases; unmatched junction bases: 14. Germline V gene lookup returns CDR1 LGHNA and CDR2 YNFKEQ. This receptor was taken from a woman aged 25 to 39 who had recovered from COVID-19. The specimen was PBMCs or T cells enriched from blood (not recorded which). The chain combines TRBV4-2 with TRBJ1-2; 7 nucleotides line up with TRBD1. CDR3 loop: CASSQDMAATGAPYGYTF. The CDR3, as DNA: TGTGCCAGCAGCCAAGATATGGCCGCTACAGGGGCACCCTATGGCTACACCTTC.